Listed here is a single TCR beta chain. Its specificity is unknown. The entry originates in a study of CD8 T cells in Susac syndrome. Trimming took off 6 bases at V and 1 base at J, with 15 bases between the two ends. The V gene's germline CDR1 is MDHEN and CDR2 SYDVKM. CDR3 size: 15 residues. Study-level findings and limits: It was acknowledged in the study that the number of individuals who were included in its TCR sequencing and HLA analysis was relatively small.

A quantity of about 0.5 to 1 ug RNA underwent reverse transcription using random hexamers. Across 54 Vbeta and 13 Jbeta, TCR beta CDR3 was amplified with immunoSEQ multiplex PCR. TCRdb called the immunoSEQ multiplex PCR reads again in MiXCR, with one record for every CDR3 protein. The sample lists around 150,000 distinct CDR3 sequences; around 94% were seen once. The multiple sclerosis controls were treatment-naive patients, and their relapsing-remitting disease was stable or active. Negative isolation was applied to CD8+ and CD4+ T cells, and FACS enrichment was applied to TEMRA cells. Sequencing was carried out using CD4+ T cells from PBMCs. The source of this sequence is a human donor with multiple sclerosis. V is TRBV28 and J is TRBJ2-5; TRBD2 might be the D (6 bases). CDR3: CASSTHQTSQETQYF. The CDR3 region has the DNA TGTGCCAGCAGCACCCACCAGACTAGCCAAGAGACCCAGTACTTC.